The 9 T cell receptor beta chains listed next were all sequenced from one sample in a study of T cell repertoires in cytomegalovirus infection. TCRdb re-analysed the reads in MiXCR, keeping a single row per CDR3 protein. The sample holds some 700,000 distinct CDR3 sequences, less than 40% seen once. Sequenced: PBMCs. Every receptor here comes from a human donor in good health (CMV status not recorded). Some clones in this sample may be carry-over from other donors' samples.

Concerning this clonotype: Likely a read error: the CDR3 ends without its conserved phenylalanine or tryptophan. V and J are TRBV7-2 and TRBJ2-1; weak D call: TRBD1 (6 bases). V dropped 0 bases and J dropped 7 bases, with 13 bases sitting between them. The CDR3 is made up of 15 amino acids. Looked up from germline, CDR1 is SGHTA and CDR2 is FQGNSA. The CDR3 spells CASSLAVARGNEQFL. CDR3 nucleotides: TGTGCCAGCAGCTTAGCTGTGGCTAGGGGGAATGAGCAGTTCTTA.

This clonotype was detected only a few times. The genes are TRBV10-3 and TRBJ2-4; 10 bases align to TRBD1. This CDR3 is built from 18 residues. Germline CDR1 and CDR2: ENHRY and SYGVKD. J gave up 2 bases and V 5 bases, and 12 bases lay outside the gene matches. CDR3 protein: CAISRGTGTGATKNIQYF. CDR3 nucleotide sequence: TGTGCCATCAGTAGGGGAACCGGGACAGGGGCTACCAAAAACATTCAGTACTTC.

The genes are TRBV20-1 and TRBJ1-1, with no clear D. The CDR3 sequence is 16 residues long. From germline, CDR1 is DFQATT and CDR2 SNEGSKA (reference sequence). V shed 2 bases and J shed 0 bases, with 16 bases lying between them. CDR3 DNA sequence: TGCAGTGCTAGACCTCTCGAGGAAAGCGTGAACACTGAAGCTTTCTTT. It specifies CSARPLEESVNTEAFF.

About this clonotype itself: The conserved final phenylalanine or tryptophan is absent from the CDR3, which likely points to a read error. The DNA is left out, because the CDR3 cannot be placed on it with certainty; the CDR3 is given as TCRdb lists it. The chain recombines TRBV7-6 with TRBJ1-2; the table's D call TRBD1 went unverified against the DNA. Germline-derived CDR1 and CDR2 are SGHVS and FNYEAQ. The CDR3 adds up to 16 amino acids, both ends counted. The CDR3 region is CASSFIQGVEHYGYTL.

The chain is built from TRBV6-1 and TRBJ1-1; D gene unclear. The V end lost 6 bases, the J end lost 4 bases, and 9 bases lay between the germline ends. The CDR3 loop spans 12 amino acids. Germline lookup yields CDR1 MNHNS and CDR2 SASEGT. CDR3 DNA sequence: TGTGCCAGCAGGCAAGGACTCACTGAAGCTTTCTTT. Protein product: CASRQGLTEAFF.

This clonotype was counted a few times. This chain joins TRBV7-8 and TRBJ2-7; 10 nucleotides line up with TRBD2. CDR1 is SGHVS and CDR2 is FQNEAQ in the germline V gene. The V gene end was trimmed by 8 bases and the J gene end by 4 bases; junction bases not matched to a gene: 11. The CDR3 consists of 15 residues. This CDR3 is CASDLGLAGVYEQYF. The DNA of the CDR3 is TGTGCCAGCGATCTAGGGCTAGCGGGAGTTTACGAGCAGTACTTC.

There are many counts of this clonotype. CDR3 nucleotides: TGTGCCAGCAGCCCCCCTCCCGTATTAGCGGGAGTAGGGGCCGGGGAGCTGTTTTTT. As protein: CASSPPPVLAGVGAGELFF. The V gene is TRBV7-9, the J gene TRBJ2-2, with 9 bases identical to TRBD2. Germline CDR1 is SEHNR and CDR2 is FQNEAQ (reference sequence). The CDR3 sequence is 19 residues long. The V segment lost 5 bases and the J segment 6 bases; nucleotides outside the gene matches: 19.

The chain carries TRBV19 and TRBJ2-5, with 13 bases lining up with TRBD2. The germline CDR1 and CDR2 sequences are LNHDA and SQIVND (reference sequence). V was pared by 6 bases and J by 4 bases, with 8 bases of the junction left unmatched. This CDR3 has 16 amino acids. The CDR3 protein is CASRPRTSGSPETQYF. Written as DNA, the CDR3 is TGTGCCAGTAGACCCCGGACTAGCGGGAGTCCAGAGACCCAGTACTTC.

A few counts support this clonotype. The V call is TRBV6-1, the J call TRBJ2-5; a weak D match, TRBD1 (6 bases). Trimming pared 10 bases from V and 5 bases from J, leaving 26 bases between. The CDR3 covers 16 residues. Germline V gene sequence: CDR1 MNHNS, CDR2 SASEGT. The CDR3 DNA reads TGTGCCACCCGTCTTCAGGGGAAAGAATTCGGGGAGACCCAGTACTTC. Its translation: CATRLQGKEFGETQYF.